These 15 T cell receptor beta chains originate from one sample sequenced in a study of cytomegalovirus exposure and HLA in healthy donors. It was with 60 Vbeta and 13 Jbeta primers that the PCR ran. Clones were sequenced by immunoSEQ multiplex PCR, and TCRdb holds only the in-frame ones, with some missing. In the table there are over 75,000 clones, around 80% of which are singletons. Input material: PBMCs. These receptors originate from a man between 60 and 75 years old in good health and CMV-seropositive.

The chain combines TRBV5-1 with TRBJ1-3, with TRBD1 as a possible D gene (5 bases). The germline gives CDR1 SGHRS, CDR2 YFSETQ. There are 15 residues in the CDR3. V was cut by 1 base and J by 0 bases, with 8 bases left in between. CDR3 region: CASSLQGNSGNTIYF. CDR3 coding DNA: TGCGCCAGCAGCTTGCAGGGTAACTCTGGAAACACCATATATTTT. Variable domain in full (rest from reference TRBV5-1 and TRBJ1-3): KAGVTQTPRYLIKTRGQQVTLSCSPISGHRSVSWYQQTPGQGLQFLFEYFSETQRNKGNFPGRFSGRQFSNSRSEMNVSTLELGDSALYLCASSLQGNSGNTIYFGEGSWLTVV.

This sequence joins TRBV4-1 and TRBJ1-1; possible D gene TRBD1, 6 bases. The CDR3 contains 15 residues. With 0 bases removed from V and 5 bases from J, the gap between germline ends came to 13 bases. Germline-derived CDR1 and CDR2 are MGHRA and YSYEKL. The CDR3 nucleotides are TGCGCCAGCAGCCAAGAAGGGACAAAGGGGACTGAAGCTTTCTTT. Amino acids: CASSQEGTKGTEAFF.

Only a few counts were recorded for this clone. The chain carries TRBV21-1 and TRBJ1-4; the table's D call of TRBD1 was not tested on the DNA. TRBV21-1 is an annotated pseudogene. The CDR3 is 16 amino acids. The CDR3, as DNA: TGTGCCAGCAGCAGCAGACAGGGTCTAACTAATGAAAAACTGTTTTTT. Its translation: CASSSRQGLTNEKLFF.

The chain uses TRBV2 and TRBJ2-2; a possible D gene is TRBD1 (6 bases). The germline CDR1 and CDR2 sequences are SNHLY and FYNNEI. Between the trimmed V and J ends, which lost 6 bases and 6 bases, there was a span of 11 bases. The length of the CDR3 is 13 residues. CDR3 in DNA: TGTGCCAGCAGGTCAGGGGTCTCCGGGGAGCTGTTTTTT. Its protein product is CASRSGVSGELFF.

The J gene is TRBJ2-5, the V gene TRBV4-1; a possible D gene is TRBD1 (6 bases). The germline gives CDR1 MGHRA, CDR2 YSYEKL. V was trimmed by 1 base and J by 11 bases, leaving 17 bases between them. This CDR3 spans 14 amino acids. The CDR3 coding sequence is TGCGCCAGCAGCCAAGTTGGGGGCCTGGGGGAGCAGTACTTC. Translating gives CASSQVGGLGEQYF.

This chain connects TRBV4-1 to TRBJ2-3; TRBD1 might be the D (5 bases). The V gene lost 4 bases and the J gene lost 7 bases, with 9 bases spanning the gap. CDR1 and CDR2 (germline): MGHRA, YSYEKL. The CDR3 has 12 amino acids. The chain's CDR3 is CASSPGQYTQYF. The CDR3 coding sequence is TGCGCCAGCAGCCCAGGACAATATACGCAGTATTTT.

The rearrangement joins TRBV29-1 to TRBJ2-1; possibly TRBD2 for D (5 bases). V lost 8 bases, J lost 4 bases, and 15 bases lay in between. This CDR3 contains 13 residues. Germline CDR1 and CDR2: SQVTM and ANQGSEA. Here the CDR3 reads CSTRTRIYNEQFF. CDR3 nucleotide sequence: TGCAGCACCCGGACTCGAATTTACAATGAGCAGTTCTTC.

This chain links TRBV28 with TRBJ2-7; the D gene is possibly TRBD1 (5 bases). This CDR3 is 13 amino acids long. Trimming pared 3 bases from V and 12 bases from J, leaving 18 bases between. The germline V gene has CDR1 MDHEN and CDR2 SYDVKM. CDR3 in amino acids: CASSFFQGERLYF. The CDR3 nucleotides are TGTGCCAGCAGTTTTTTTCAGGGTGAACGCCTGTACTTC.

The gene calls are TRBV4-3 and TRBJ2-3; 11 bases are shared with TRBD1. The V gene end was trimmed by 0 bases and the J gene end by 1 base; junction bases not matched to a gene: 3. The germline CDR1 and CDR2 sequences are LGHNA and YSLEER. CDR3 length: 17 residues. CDR3 residues: CASSQELGQGGTDTQYF. In DNA form, the CDR3 reads TGCGCCAGCAGCCAAGAATTGGGACAGGGGGGCACAGATACGCAGTATTTT.

This sequence joins TRBV12-5 and TRBJ2-1, with D possibly being TRBD1 (5 bases). Germline-derived CDR1 and CDR2 are LGHNT and FRNRAP. CDR3 length: 11 residues. Trimming took 5 bases from V and 6 from J, leaving 5 bases between them. CDR3 loop: CASGRGNEQFF. CDR3 bases: TGTGCTAGTGGTAGGGGCAATGAGCAGTTCTTC. Full variable domain (rest looked up from reference TRBV12-5 and TRBJ2-1): DARVTQTPRHKVTEMGQEVTMRCQPILGHNTVFWYRQTMMQGLELLAYFRNRAPLDDSGMPKDRFSAEMPDATLATLKIQPSEPRDSAVYFCASGRGNEQFFGPGTRLTVL.

This rearrangement joins TRBV5-1 to TRBJ2-2; D is possibly TRBD1 (6 bases). This CDR3 has 19 residues. CDR1 is SGHRS and CDR2 is YFSETQ in the germline V gene. V was trimmed by 2 bases and J by 4 bases, leaving 24 bases between them. The CDR3 DNA sequence: TGCGCCAGCAGCTTCCGTGGGGGCTCCCCGGGACCGTCCACCGGGGAGCTGTTTTTT. It codes for CASSFRGGSPGPSTGELFF.

This clone was detected only once. This chain connects TRBV12-2 to TRBJ2-7; TRBD1, the table's D call, was not compared with the DNA. TRBV12-2 represents a pseudogene. This CDR3 spans 14 amino acids. The CDR3 DNA follows: TGTGCAAGTCGTTCGGGGACAGGCTCCTACGAGCAGTACTTC. Protein: CASRSGTGSYEQYF.

The chain couples TRBV14 to TRBJ2-2, with 8 positions matching TRBD1. The V gene end was trimmed by 1 base and the J gene end by 4 bases; junction bases not matched to a gene: 5. There are 16 residues in the CDR3. Germline CDR1 SGHDN, CDR2 FVKESK. CDR3 residues: CASSQVRGTGTGELFF. In DNA, the CDR3 is TGTGCCAGCAGCCAAGTCCGGGGGACAGGCACCGGGGAGCTGTTTTTT. The complete variable domain, with remaining parts taken from reference TRBV14 and TRBJ2-2, reads EAGVTQFPSHSVIEKGQTVTLRCDPISGHDNLYWYRRVMGKEIKFLLHFVKESKQDESGMPNNRFLAERTGGTYSTLKVQPAELEDSGVYFCASSQVRGTGTGELFFGEGSRLTVL.

This chain joins TRBV27 and TRBJ2-4; D not resolved. The CDR3 extends over 15 amino acids. Germline V gene lookup returns CDR1 MNHEY and CDR2 SMNVEV (reference sequence). Trimming removed 2 bases from V and 3 bases from J, with 11 bases in between. The DNA for the CDR3 is TGTGCCAGCAGTTTAAGCCCGTTAGTCAAAAACATTCAGTACTTC. Residues: CASSLSPLVKNIQYF.

The gene calls are TRBV5-5 and TRBJ1-1, with 10 bases fitting TRBD1. The V gene's germline CDR1 is SGHKS and CDR2 YYEKEE (reference sequence). This CDR3 region has 18 residues. The V segment lost 3 bases and the J segment 4 bases; nucleotides outside the gene matches: 15. The CDR3 protein is CASSSIARLRTGGTEAFF. The CDR3 DNA reads TGTGCCAGCAGCTCGATAGCGAGACTACGGACAGGGGGCACTGAAGCTTTCTTT.